This T cell receptor (beta chain) emerged from a study of T cell responses to AZD1222 COVID-19 vaccine (TCRdb year 2021). In the study overall: A total of 233 trial participants underwent TCR sequencing, of whom roughly 210 had received two doses of AZD1222 and roughly 26 had received two doses of the MenACWY control vaccine. Trial participants were enrolled by age into subgroups of 18-55, 56-69 and 70-plus years, and roughly 150, 30 and 60 TCR-sequenced participants, respectively, were included in these subgroups. Overall results and qualifications from the work: The 56-69-year group was small, and its depth increase did not reach significance, likely because of low power. The vaccine-associated CD4 TCRs covered the entire spike protein, and the dominant responses fell in regions 160-218 and 743-854. Because no day 14 peak-response samples were available, the repertoires could be characterized only after the peak T cell response. Nearly half of unique spike-specific TCRs reportedly recognized epitopes outside regions mutated in the B.1.351 and B.1.1.7 variants. Participants were mostly white British, with more females than males. The authors suggested clonal diversity may have been underestimated. Spike-specific TCR breadth and depth rose significantly after two AZD1222 doses compared with day 0 and with MenACWY recipients. Conclusions about previously exposed vaccinees are limited because only six or seven AZD1222 recipients were SARS-CoV-2 seropositive at baseline.

What the time point label conveys for this sample: about 28 days (+/-7) after the second vaccine dose. In light of the paper, this sample's treatment or condition label describes: meningococcal conjugate vaccine given as trial control. Vaccinee samples were obtained from the UK trials COV001 and COV002, which included a single-blind randomized controlled phase 2/3 trial of AZD1222 (ChAdOx1 nCoV-19) in healthy adults. Trial participant PBMC samples were collected at day 0 and day 28 after the second dose for TCRbeta chain sequencing. At the junction V is shortened by 4 bases and J by 8 bases; bases outside the gene matches: 5. Reading from cysteine to phenylalanine, the CDR3 counts 14 amino acids. Here the CDR3 DNA is all that survives: 42 bases in frame from base 1. The germline V gene provides CDR1 SGHTA and CDR2 FQGNSA. As for this clone: What antigen it recognizes has not been identified. The sample holds no much larger clone one base away, and base qualities are not on file.

The CDR3 regions of human TCRbeta chains were analyzed by immunosequencing. As for how the authors treated the data: Repertoire TCRs were matched against a reference library of SARS-CoV-2-specific TCRs generated with the MIRA antigen-specificity platform. Breadth was defined as the fraction of unique TCRs that were SARS-CoV-2-associated, and depth was defined as the fraction of total T cells that were SARS-CoV-2-associated. Using the MIRA data, each spike-specific TCR was mapped to the spike region that the TCR reacts to and placed in a CD4 or CD8 class. Log10-transformed breadth and depth values were compared by one-way ANOVA with Sidak's multiple comparisons tests. TCRdb limited this immuneACCESS table to in-frame rearrangements with V and J called. A share of clones is missing; checked studies link under half to unresolved V genes, and the rest is unexplained. The D gene and trimming were derived from the DNA, and the V and J assignments and clone size from that table. Here the sample has 140,000 or so clones; 88% occur a single time. About 5% of the sample goes to the ten largest clones.

The rearrangement joined TRBV7-2 to TRBJ1-2; TRBD1 matches 12 bases in the middle. Specimen: peripheral blood, collected 28 days after the second dose of the MenACWY control vaccine. The sequence derives from an adult who received the MenACWY meningococcal vaccine as a control. The bases read TGTGCCAGCAGCTCCGGGACAGGGGGCCGGGGCTACACCTTC. Translated, it gives CASSSGTGGRGYTF.